Following are 18 T cell receptor beta chains from one sample sequenced in a study of blood T cell repertoires in COVID-19. The repertoire was sequenced with immunoSEQ multiplex PCR; TCRdb's copy has only in-frame clones and lacks some. The sample comprises about 190,000 clones, more than 60% of which are singletons, and roughly 12% rests with the top ten. Sequencing was carried out using peripheral blood. Every receptor here comes from a middle-aged man who had recovered from COVID-19.

The gene calls are TRBV6-2 or TRBV6-3 and TRBJ2-7; D possibly corresponds to TRBD2 (5 bases). CDR1 is MNHEY, CDR2 SVGEGT, per germline. The CDR3 consists of 14 residues. Deletions cut 0 bases from V and 9 bases from J, with 15 bases between. CDR3 coding DNA: TGTGCCAGCAGTTACTCGTCCCGGACTCGAGTGCAGTACTTC. The encoded protein is CASSYSSRTRVQYF.

This chain links TRBV2 with TRBJ2-3; no firm D call. Germline CDR1 SNHLY, CDR2 FYNNEI. Between the trimmed V and J ends, which lost 2 bases and 7 bases, there was a span of 16 bases. The CDR3 consists of 15 residues. The CDR3 nucleotides read TGTGCCAGCAGTGAAACACGTGCGAGAGGCTATACGCAGTATTTT. Amino acid sequence: CASSETRARGYTQYF.

The chain links TRBV5-1 to TRBJ2-7; TRBD2 is a possible D gene (6 bases). The CDR3 consists of 14 residues. V lost 3 bases to trimming and J lost 6 bases, with 16 bases between them. The germline gives CDR1 SGHRS, CDR2 YFSETQ. In DNA form, the CDR3 reads TGCGCCAGCAGCTCGGAAGCCGGGGGACGCGAGCAGTACTTC. Protein: CASSSEAGGREQYF. Combining the CDR3 with reference TRBV5-1 and TRBJ2-7 gives the whole variable domain KAGVTQTPRYLIKTRGQQVTLSCSPISGHRSVSWYQQTPGQGLQFLFEYFSETQRNKGNFPGRFSGRQFSNSRSEMNVSTLELGDSALYLCASSSEAGGREQYFGPGTRLTVT.

This clone was picked up a small number of times. V gene TRBV2 combines with J gene TRBJ2-3; 7 nucleotides line up with TRBD2. CDR3 size: 14 residues. Trimming at V came to 3 bases and at J to 3 bases, leaving 3 bases not matched to a gene. Germline values: CDR1 SNHLY, CDR2 FYNNEI. CDR3 loop: CASSESSGTDTQYF. The CDR3 bases are TGTGCCAGCAGTGAGTCTAGCGGAACAGATACGCAGTATTTT.

The chain employs TRBV4-2 and TRBJ2-1; tentatively, D is TRBD2 (5 bases). This CDR3 comprises 17 residues. Trimming left V 0 bases short and J 6 bases short, with 18 bases between. The germline gives CDR1 LGHNA, CDR2 YNFKEQ. CDR3 sequence: CASSQELGGGLRNEQFF. The CDR3, as DNA: TGTGCCAGCAGCCAAGAATTGGGTGGCGGACTCCGCAATGAGCAGTTCTTC.

The chain combines TRBV18 with TRBJ2-1, with TRBD2 matching 9 bases. J gave up 5 bases and V 2 bases, and 4 bases lay outside the gene matches. CDR1 KGHSH and CDR2 LQKENI come from the germline V gene. The CDR3 spans 15 residues. The CDR3 sequence: CASSPAVAGDNEQFF. The CDR3 region has the DNA TGTGCCAGCTCACCAGCTGTAGCGGGGGACAATGAGCAGTTCTTC.

The rearrangement uses TRBV10-3 and TRBJ2-1; D remains unclear. The CDR3 has 12 amino acids. V lost 7 bases to trimming and J lost 7 bases, with 11 bases between them. The germline V gene encodes CDR1 ENHRY and CDR2 SYGVKD. The CDR3 DNA is TGTGCCATCACCAGCGTTGAAAATGAGCAGTTCTTC. It encodes CAITSVENEQFF.

The rearrangement links TRBV10-3 to TRBJ2-3; TRBD2 matches at 13 bases. Germline assignment: CDR1 ENHRY and CDR2 SYGVKD. The CDR3 covers 17 residues. The ends lost 6 bases at V and 2 bases at J; junction bases unmatched: 8. DNA of the CDR3: TGTGCCATCAGGGAAGACGGGACTAGCGGGACCACAGATACGCAGTATTTT. Translated, it gives CAIREDGTSGTTDTQYF.

The chain has TRBV15 and TRBJ1-2; TRBD1 matches 10 bases. The germline V gene has CDR1 LNHNV and CDR2 YYDKDF (reference sequence). This CDR3 is built from 18 residues. V was clipped by 5 bases and J by 6 bases; unmatched bases: 18. The CDR3 region has the DNA TGTGCCACCAGCCCACAGCTTACGACAGGGGGCGCTTTCGATGGCTACACCTTC. It is translated as CATSPQLTTGGAFDGYTF.

The gene calls are TRBV7-7 and TRBJ2-1, with 10 bases matching TRBD2. CDR1 is SSHAT and CDR2 is FNYEAQ in the germline V gene (reference sequence). The V and J ends lost 2 bases and 8 bases, in that order; junction bases with no gene match: 21. This CDR3 region has 20 residues. CDR3 in DNA: TGTGCCAGCAGCTTAAAACCGTCCTCTTATGGAGCTAGCGGGAGACATGAGCAGTTCTTC. Amino acids: CASSLKPSSYGASGRHEQFF.

This clone showed up just once. CDR3 protein: CASSNSWTVNSNQPQHF. In DNA, the CDR3 is TGTGCCAGTAGCAATTCCTGGACAGTTAATAGCAATCAGCCCCAGCATTTT. The chain joins TRBV19 to TRBJ1-5; D might be TRBD1 (6 bases). V gave up 6 bases and J gave up 0 bases, with 18 bases separating them. CDR1 and CDR2 from the germline V gene are LNHDA and SQIVND (reference sequence). The CDR3 loop spans 17 amino acids.

The rearrangement links TRBV7-9 to TRBJ2-7, with TRBD2 matching over 13 bases. CDR1 and CDR2 from the germline V gene are SEHNR and FQNEAQ (reference sequence). With 2 bases clipped from V and 0 bases from J, the junction kept 1 base outside the gene matches. CDR3 length: 16 residues. The CDR3 DNA reads TGTGCCAGCAGCTTAAGGACTAGCGGGAGCTCCTACGAGCAGTACTTC. This codes for CASSLRTSGSSYEQYF.

In its sample, this clone was seen once. The chain employs TRBV10-2 and TRBJ1-1; no reliable D call. Germline-derived CDR1 and CDR2 are WSHSY and SAAADI. The CDR3 is 12 amino acids. V lost 6 bases and J lost 2, with 7 bases in between. CDR3 bases: TGCGCCAGCAGCCCCGGTAACACTGAAGCTTTCTTT. It is translated as CASSPGNTEAFF.

The V and J genes are TRBV28 and TRBJ1-4; no clear D. Germline CDR1 is MDHEN and CDR2 is SYDVKM. V shed 4 bases and J shed 3 bases, with 6 bases lying between them. The CDR3 is 13 residues long. CDR3 region: CASSSQSNEKLFF. CDR3 coding DNA: TGTGCCAGCAGTTCCCAGTCTAATGAAAAACTGTTTTTT. The whole variable domain, filled in from reference TRBV28 and TRBJ1-4, reads DVKVTQSSRYLVKRTGEKVFLECVQDMDHENMFWYRQDPGLGLRLIYFSYDVKMKEKGDIPEGYSVSREKKERFSLILESASTNQTSMYLCASSSQSNEKLFFGSGTQLSVL.

The genes are TRBV18 and TRBJ1-6; 9 bases match TRBD1. Trimming at V came to 3 bases and at J to 7 bases, leaving 1 base not matched to a gene. From germline, CDR1 is KGHSH and CDR2 LQKENI. CDR3 length: 14 amino acids. CDR3 sequence (DNA): TGTGCCAGCTCACCCGGGACAGGGAATTCACCCCTCCACTTT. It codes for CASSPGTGNSPLHF.

This sequence joins TRBV27 and TRBJ2-5, with 7 bases aligning to TRBD1. Germline CDR1 MNHEY, CDR2 SMNVEV (reference sequence). The V and J ends lost 5 bases and 3 bases, in that order; junction bases with no gene match: 6. This CDR3 is 14 amino acids long. CDR3 loop: CASSATGTEETQYF. CDR3 nucleotide sequence: TGTGCCAGCAGTGCAACCGGGACAGAAGAGACCCAGTACTTC.

This clone was observed a single time. The chain carries TRBV7-2 and TRBJ2-1; D not certain. The CDR3 is 14 amino acids. V was clipped by 1 base and J by 10 bases, with 14 bases between them. Germline CDR1 and CDR2: SGHTA and FQGNSA. This CDR3 is CASSLGSALMEQFF. The CDR3 bases are TGTGCCAGCAGCTTAGGGTCCGCGCTCATGGAGCAGTTCTTC. The full variable domain, its missing parts supplied by reference TRBV7-2 and TRBJ2-1, is GAGVSQSPSNKVTEKGKDVELRCDPISGHTALYWYRQSLGQGLEFLIYFQGNSAPDKSGLPSDRFSAERTGGSVSTLTIQRTQQEDSAVYLCASSLGSALMEQFFGPGTRLTVL.

The chain uses TRBV11-2 and TRBJ2-1; tentative D call: TRBD1 (6 bases). Trimming took 5 bases from V and 8 from J, leaving 10 bases between them. The CDR3 sequence is 12 residues long. The germline CDR1 and CDR2 sequences are SGHAT and FQNNGV. Here the CDR3 reads CASSPQGYEQFF. The CDR3 DNA follows: TGTGCCAGCAGCCCACAGGGCTATGAGCAGTTCTTC.